The rows below give T cell receptor beta chains drawn from one sample of a study of cytomegalovirus exposure and HLA in healthy donors. Data came from immunoSEQ multiplex PCR; TCRdb stores just in-frame clones and leaves some out. The table has 130,000 to 150,000 clones, more than 65% seen once. Sequencing was performed on PBMCs. All receptors derive from a man younger than 45 in good health and CMV-seropositive. Both conserved end residues are part of each CDR3. The D gene is left open where the match is weak. Clone size appears in some rows only: once, few, many, or a class for an expanded clone.

size: NA
V: TRBV28
J: TRBJ2-5
length: 16
D: TRBD2
DNA: TGTGCCAGCACCCTTTCGGGGGGACGGATTCAAGAGACCCAGTACTTC
CDR3: CASTLSGGRIQETQYF

size: few
V: TRBV27
J: TRBJ2-7
length: 15
D: NA
DNA: TGTGCCAGCAGTTTATCCCCCAGGGGTAACTACGAGCAGTACTTC
CDR3: CASSLSPRGNYEQYF

size: NA
V: TRBV6-6
J: TRBJ1-1
length: 13
D: TRBD1
DNA: TGTGCCAGCAGTCTCCGGGACAGGGCCGAAGCTTTCTTT
CDR3: CASSLRDRAEAFF

size: NA
V: TRBV2
J: TRBJ1-6
length: 12
D: NA
DNA: TGTGCCAGCAGCCTTCCGAATTCACCCCTCCACTTT
CDR3: CASSLPNSPLHF

size: NA
V: TRBV7-2
J: TRBJ2-7
length: 15
D: TRBD1
DNA: TGTGCCAGCAGTCGCACCGGGACAGGGGGCTACGAGCAGTACTTC
CDR3: CASSRTGTGGYEQYF

size: NA
V: TRBV14
J: TRBJ2-2
length: 15
D: NA
DNA: TGTGCCAGCAGCCAACGTCAGGGGAGCACCGGGGAGCTGTTTTTT
CDR3: CASSQRQGSTGELFF

size: NA
V: TRBV27
J: TRBJ1-5
length: 15
D: NA
DNA: TGTGCCAGCATGTCAATAATTGGCGGGGGTCAGCCCCAGCATTTT
CDR3: CASMSIIGGGQPQHF

size: NA
V: TRBV2
J: TRBJ2-3
length: 14
D: NA
DNA: TGTGCCAGCAGGGCAGGGTTCTTGGCAGATACGCAGTATTTT
CDR3: CASRAGFLADTQYF

size: NA
V: TRBV6-6
J: TRBJ1-4
length: 14
D: TRBD1
DNA: TGTGCCAGCATTCCAGGGACAGGGGATGAAAAACTGTTTTTT
CDR3: CASIPGTGDEKLFF

size: NA
V: TRBV9
J: TRBJ1-2
length: 13
D: NA
DNA: TGTGCCAGCAGCCCCCAGGGGAGCTATGGCTACACCTTC
CDR3: CASSPQGSYGYTF

size: few
V: TRBV6-1
J: TRBJ1-1
length: 16
D: TRBD1
DNA: TGTGCCAGCAGTGGGCAGGGGGATTATTTGAACACTGAAGCTTTCTTT
CDR3: CASSGQGDYLNTEAFF

size: NA
V: TRBV6-5
J: TRBJ2-1
length: 14
D: TRBD2
DNA: TGTGCCAGCAGTTACAGCGGGGACTACAATGAGCAGTTCTTC
CDR3: CASSYSGDYNEQFF

size: NA
V: TRBV5-8
J: TRBJ2-3
length: 15
D: TRBD1
DNA: TGTGCCAGCAGTCCCACAGGGGACAGCACAGATACGCAGTATTTT
CDR3: CASSPTGDSTDTQYF

size: NA
V: TRBV5-1
J: TRBJ1-1
length: 16
D: NA
DNA: TGCGCCAGCAGCCCCGCAACGGGGAGAATGAACACTGAAGCTTTCTTT
CDR3: CASSPATGRMNTEAFF

size: NA
V: TRBV7-2
J: TRBJ1-1
length: 13
D: NA
DNA: TGTGCCAGCAGCTTAGATGGGACATCTGAAGCTTTCTTT
CDR3: CASSLDGTSEAFF

size: NA
V: TRBV7-9
J: TRBJ2-1
length: 17
D: NA
DNA: TGTGCCAGCAGCTTAGAGTACGTCGGGACTCGAAACAATGAGCAGTTCTTC
CDR3: CASSLEYVGTRNNEQFF

size: NA
V: TRBV2
J: TRBJ2-7
length: 15
D: NA
DNA: TGTGCCAGCAATGGTGGTTCGGGAATCTCCTACGAGCAGTACTTC
CDR3: CASNGGSGISYEQYF

size: NA
V: TRBV6-5
J: TRBJ2-7
length: 14
D: NA
DNA: TGTGCCAGCAGGCCCGGGACTGCAACCTACGAGCAGTACTTC
CDR3: CASRPGTATYEQYF

size: NA
V: TRBV27
J: TRBJ2-5
length: 15
D: TRBD1
DNA: TGTGCCAGCAGTTCGCGACAGGGGTACCAAGAGACCCAGTACTTC
CDR3: CASSSRQGYQETQYF

size: NA
V: TRBV4-3
J: TRBJ2-1
length: 16
D: NA
DNA: TGCGCCAGCAGCCAAGAAGGGGGGGGGTCTTACAATGAGCAGTTCTTC
CDR3: CASSQEGGGSYNEQFF

size: NA
V: TRBV5-1
J: TRBJ1-1
length: 15
D: NA
DNA: TGCGCCAGCAGCTTACTAGGGGGATTGAGCACTGAAGCTTTCTTT
CDR3: CASSLLGGLSTEAFF

size: NA
V: TRBV27
J: TRBJ2-7
length: 14
D: NA
DNA: TGTGCCAGCAGTCCTAGCCCATGGTCCTACGAGCAGTACTTC
CDR3: CASSPSPWSYEQYF

size: NA
V: TRBV27
J: TRBJ2-3
length: 15
D: NA
DNA: TGTGCCAGCAGATATGACAGTTATTTCACAGATACGCAGTATTTT
CDR3: CASRYDSYFTDTQYF

size: NA
V: TRBV4-3
J: TRBJ2-7
length: 13
D: NA
DNA: TGCGCCAGCAGCCAAATGCAGGCCTACGAGCAGTACTTC
CDR3: CASSQMQAYEQYF

size: NA
V: TRBV5-1
J: TRBJ2-1
length: 14
D: NA
DNA: TGCGCCAGCAGCCAGGACTCGCGGGGGCATGAGCAGTTCTTC
CDR3: CASSQDSRGHEQFF

size: NA
V: TRBV7-8
J: TRBJ2-7
length: 15
D: TRBD1
DNA: TGTGCCAGCAGCTTAGGAGGACAGGCACAACGCGAGCAGTACTTC
CDR3: CASSLGGQAQREQYF

size: NA
V: TRBV30
J: TRBJ1-6
length: 20
D: TRBD1
DNA: TGTGCCTGGAGTAACCCCCGGGACAGGGGAAATAGCTCCTATAATTCACCCCTCCACTTT
CDR3: CAWSNPRDRGNSSYNSPLHF

size: NA
V: TRBV5-3
J: TRBJ2-2
length: 15
D: TRBD2
DNA: TGTGCCAGAAGCTTGAACCCCGCGGGAGTCGCGGAGCTGTTTTTT
CDR3: CARSLNPAGVAELFF

size: NA
V: TRBV19
J: TRBJ2-7
length: 15
D: TRBD1
DNA: TGTGCCAGTAGTATTCCCTTAACAGGGGCCTACGAGCAGTACTTC
CDR3: CASSIPLTGAYEQYF

size: few
V: TRBV21-1
J: TRBJ2-1
length: 15
D: NA
DNA: TGTGCCAGCAGCCTCTGGGGGACTACCTACAATGAGCAGTTCTTC
CDR3: CASSLWGTTYNEQFF

size: NA
V: TRBV19
J: TRBJ2-1
length: 16
D: TRBD1
DNA: TGTGCCAGTAGTACTCCGACAGGGAAGTCCTACAATGAGCAGTTCTTC
CDR3: CASSTPTGKSYNEQFF

size: NA
V: TRBV18
J: TRBJ2-1
length: 17
D: TRBD2
DNA: TGTGCCAGCTCAACGCTAGCGGGACGGAGCTCCTACAATGAGCAGTTCTTC
CDR3: CASSTLAGRSSYNEQFF

size: few
V: TRBV10-2
J: TRBJ2-5
length: 14
D: NA
DNA: TGCGCCAGCAGGAGCGGAGGGTACCAAGAGACCCAGTACTTC
CDR3: CASRSGGYQETQYF

size: few
V: TRBV6-6
J: TRBJ1-2
length: 13
D: NA
DNA: TGTGCCAGCAGTTTGAGGCATGATTATGGCTACACCTTC
CDR3: CASSLRHDYGYTF

size: NA
V: TRBV7-9
J: TRBJ1-3
length: 16
D: NA
DNA: TGTGCCAGCAGCCAGGCTCGTTGGCAACCTGGAAACACCATATATTTT
CDR3: CASSQARWQPGNTIYF

size: few
V: TRBV11-2
J: TRBJ2-7
length: 16
D: NA
DNA: TGTGCCAGCAGCTTACGTGGGCCGCCCCAGGCCTACGAGCAGTACTTC
CDR3: CASSLRGPPQAYEQYF

size: NA
V: TRBV7-2
J: TRBJ2-2
length: 14
D: TRBD1
DNA: TGTGCCAGCAGCTCCATACAGGGGACCGGGGAGCTGTTTTTT
CDR3: CASSSIQGTGELFF

size: NA
V: TRBV28
J: TRBJ2-1
length: 14
D: TRBD1
DNA: TGTGCCAGCAGGGGCTGGACAGGGTTGCTTGAGCAGTTCTTC
CDR3: CASRGWTGLLEQFF

size: few
V: TRBV5-1
J: TRBJ2-5
length: 15
D: NA
DNA: TGCGCCAGCAGCTCCGAGGTCATCCCCCCGGAGACCCAGTACTTC
CDR3: CASSSEVIPPETQYF

size: NA
V: TRBV30
J: TRBJ1-2
length: 13
D: NA
DNA: TGTGCCTGGAGTGCGGGGGTGGGGGGTGGCTACACCTTC
CDR3: CAWSAGVGGGYTF

size: NA
V: TRBV29-1
J: TRBJ2-7
length: 13
D: TRBD1
DNA: TGCAGCGCTCACACGGACAGGGGTCGGGAGCAGTACTTC
CDR3: CSAHTDRGREQYF

size: NA
V: TRBV9
J: TRBJ1-1
length: 14
D: NA
DNA: TGTGCCAGCAGCCTGACGACACTGAACACTGAAGCTTTCTTT
CDR3: CASSLTTLNTEAFF

size: NA
V: TRBV9
J: TRBJ2-7
length: 14
D: NA
DNA: TGTGCCAGCAGCTCGACTGTCTACTCCTACGAGCAGTACTTC
CDR3: CASSSTVYSYEQYF

size: NA
V: TRBV19
J: TRBJ2-7
length: 13
D: TRBD1
DNA: TGTGCCAGTACACCGGGACAGGGGACCGAGCAGTACTTC
CDR3: CASTPGQGTEQYF

size: few
V: TRBV5-6
J: TRBJ1-1
length: 14
D: NA
DNA: TGTGCCAGCAGCCCCTGGCAGTCGAACACTGAAGCTTTCTTT
CDR3: CASSPWQSNTEAFF

size: NA
V: TRBV9
J: TRBJ2-1
length: 12
D: NA
DNA: TGTGCCAGCAGCGTCCCAGGGATAGAGCAGTTCTTC
CDR3: CASSVPGIEQFF

size: NA
V: TRBV4-1
J: TRBJ1-1
length: 15
D: NA
DNA: TGCGCCAGCAGCCCACCGACAGGCTTGAACACTGAAGCTTTCTTT
CDR3: CASSPPTGLNTEAFF